The 3 T cell receptor beta chains presented below share a single source sample, sequenced in a study of blood T cell repertoires in COVID-19. Produced via immunoSEQ multiplex PCR; TCRdb's table is partial and in-frame only. The sample shows 85,000 to 90,000 clones, 87% of them seen only once. The sequencing sample was made of peripheral blood. The receptors shown here come from a human donor in a cohort sampled during active COVID-19.

This clone was observed once. The V gene is TRBV18, the J gene TRBJ2-1; 15 positions match TRBD2. The germline V gene has CDR1 KGHSH and CDR2 LQKENI. The CDR3 runs to 15 residues. V was clipped by 3 bases and J by 7 bases; unmatched bases: 1. CDR3 region: CASSPGTSGGNEQFF. DNA of the CDR3: TGTGCCAGCTCACCCGGGACTAGCGGGGGGAATGAGCAGTTCTTC.

This clone was picked up one time. The chain uses TRBV6-6 and TRBJ1-2, with 8 bases lining up with TRBD1. The CDR3 contains 17 residues. The J segment lost 1 base and the V segment lost 5 bases, leaving 12 bases of the junction unmatched. Germline V gene sequence: CDR1 MNHNY, CDR2 SVGAGI (reference sequence). As DNA, the CDR3 is TGTGCCAGCAGTCCCTACTACGTTACAGGGGGTAACTATGGCTACACCTTC. Its protein is CASSPYYVTGGNYGYTF.

The J gene is TRBJ2-1, the V gene TRBV18; TRBD1 matches at 9 bases. J lost 7 bases, V lost 1 base, and 11 bases had no gene match. CDR1 KGHSH and CDR2 LQKENI come from the germline V gene. The CDR3 runs to 17 residues. In DNA, the CDR3 is TGTGCCAGCTCACCACGGTTGGGACAGGGAGGCGGAAATGAGCAGTTCTTC. Translated: CASSPRLGQGGGNEQFF.